The clone carrying this TCR beta chain has a handful of counts. This sample stems from a study of cytomegalovirus exposure and HLA in healthy donors. With 60 Vbeta and 13 Jbeta primers, the PCR was carried out. Data came from immunoSEQ multiplex PCR; TCRdb stores just in-frame clones and leaves some out. The sample shows about 260,000 clones, 70% to 90% of them seen only once. Germline loops: CDR1 MDHEN, CDR2 SYDVKM. Trimming took off 5 bases at V and 4 bases at J, with 21 bases between the two ends. The CDR3 is 18 amino acids. The chain combines TRBV28 with TRBJ2-6; D not resolved. This TCR derives from a woman in her thirties or forties in good health and CMV-seropositive. Input material: PBMCs. The CDR3 loop reads CASSPSDLAAPGANVLTF. The CDR3, as DNA: TGTGCCAGCAGTCCCTCTGATCTTGCGGCACCGGGGGCCAACGTCCTGACTTTC.